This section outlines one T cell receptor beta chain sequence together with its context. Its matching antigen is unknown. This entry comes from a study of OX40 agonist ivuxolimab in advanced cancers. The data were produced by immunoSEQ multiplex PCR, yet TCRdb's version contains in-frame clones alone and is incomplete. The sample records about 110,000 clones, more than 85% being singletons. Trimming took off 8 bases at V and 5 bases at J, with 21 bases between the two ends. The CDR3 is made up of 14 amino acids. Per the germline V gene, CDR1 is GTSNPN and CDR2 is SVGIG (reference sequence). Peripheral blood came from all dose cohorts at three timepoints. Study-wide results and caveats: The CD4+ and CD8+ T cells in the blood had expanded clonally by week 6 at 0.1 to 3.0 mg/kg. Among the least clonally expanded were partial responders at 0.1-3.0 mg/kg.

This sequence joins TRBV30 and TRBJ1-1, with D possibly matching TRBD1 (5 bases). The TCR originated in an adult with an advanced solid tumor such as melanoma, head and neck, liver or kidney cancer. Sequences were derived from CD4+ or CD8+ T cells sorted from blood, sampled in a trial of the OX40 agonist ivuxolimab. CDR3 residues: CARYGGGGRTEAFF. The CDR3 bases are TGTGCCCGTTACGGGGGAGGAGGTCGAACTGAAGCTTTCTTT.